This T cell receptor (beta chain) was sequenced in a study of cytomegalovirus exposure and HLA in healthy donors. The study's findings and limits: Reportedly, diagnosis of cytomegalovirus status by the classifier showed high specificity and sensitivity. TCR beta chains associated with HLA were, in a later analysis, more clonally expanded than equally common others.

Concerning this clone: Its cognate antigen is unknown. One junction end does not reproduce the germline sequence, and a read error may be involved.

The PCR employed 60 Vbeta primers together with 13 Jbeta primers. Data came from immunoSEQ multiplex PCR; TCRdb stores just in-frame clones and leaves some out. The data show about 150,000 clones, approximately 85% seen once. Germline loops: CDR1 MNHEY, CDR2 SVGAGI. The CDR3 is 14 amino acids. The receptor comes from a woman between 18 and 29 years old in good health and CMV-seronegative. V is TRBV6-5 and J is TRBJ2-5; 14 bases fit TRBD2. Source material: PBMCs. CDR3 amino acids: CASSYSWTSGGKNF. The CDR3 DNA is TGTGCCAGCAGTTACTCATGGACTAGCGGGGGGAAGAACTTC.